A single sample gave rise to the 8 T cell receptor beta chains below, sequenced in a study of T cell responses to AZD1222 COVID-19 vaccine. TCRdb keeps only in-frame clones here, not all; method: immunoSEQ multiplex PCR. Altogether 100,000 to 150,000 clones are present, around 92% being singletons, with the ten largest covering 1.5% to 2%. The sample consisted of peripheral blood, taken 28 days after the second AZD1222 dose. The receptors were sampled from an adult who received the AZD1222 COVID-19 vaccine.

The chain joins TRBV5-3 to TRBJ2-1, with D possibly matching TRBD1 (5 bases). TRBV5-3 is an ORF for which the function is uncertain. The V gene lost 0 bases and the J gene lost 10 bases, with 5 bases spanning the gap. This CDR3 has 11 amino acids. The CDR3 nucleotides read TGTGCCAGAAGCTTGGAGGGGGAGCAGTTCTTC. This encodes CARSLEGEQFF.

A single count supports this clone. The gene calls are TRBV12-3 or TRBV12-4 and TRBJ1-1; D call uncertain. Trimming took off 8 bases at V and 8 bases at J, with 9 bases between the two ends. The CDR3 contains 10 residues. The chain's CDR3 is CASGGPEAFF. CDR3 in DNA: TGTGCCAGCGGTGGGCCGGAAGCTTTCTTT.

V and J are TRBV6-6 and TRBJ1-1, with D maybe TRBD1 (6 bases). Germline CDR1 MNHNY, CDR2 SVGAGI (reference sequence). V was cut by 0 bases and J by 0 bases, with 8 bases left in between. CDR3 length equals 15 residues. CDR3 nucleotide sequence: TGTGCCAGCAGTTACTCAAGGGGGGTGAACACTGAAGCTTTCTTT. Protein: CASSYSRGVNTEAFF.

The CDR3 here is CASSRTSAPRNTEAFF. The CDR3 DNA reads TGTGCCAGTAGTAGGACCTCTGCACCCAGGAACACTGAAGCTTTCTTT. The chain has TRBV19 and TRBJ1-1; D call uncertain. The CDR3 length is 16 residues. CDR1 and CDR2 (germline): LNHDA, SQIVND (reference sequence). V lost 4 bases and J 1 base, leaving 16 bases between the germline ends.

This sequence joins TRBV7-3 and TRBJ1-2; possible D gene TRBD1, 6 bases. CDR1 is SGHTA and CDR2 is FQGTGA in the germline V gene. The CDR3 spans 13 residues. V lost 8 bases, J lost 7 bases, and 17 bases lay in between. CDR3 in DNA: TGTGCCAGCTCCGCGAACCCGGGGGCTGGCTACACCTTC. It codes for CASSANPGAGYTF.

This clone was seen just once. The CDR3 region has the DNA TGTGCCAGTAACAGCGGACAGGGAGAGACCCAGTACTTC. Protein sequence: CASNSGQGETQYF. The rearrangement links TRBV19 to TRBJ2-5; 8 bases are a match to TRBD1. Trimming at V came to 7 bases and at J to 4 bases, leaving 5 bases not matched to a gene. CDR3 length: 13 amino acids. CDR1 is LNHDA, CDR2 SQIVND, per germline (reference sequence).

The table lists this clone with a few counts. V and J are TRBV7-6 and TRBJ1-5; TRBD1 matches 7 bases. Germline values: CDR1 SGHVS, CDR2 FNYEAQ. The CDR3 is made up of 17 amino acids. Unmatched junction bases numbered 12, after V lost 0 bases and J lost 7 bases. CDR3 nucleotide sequence: TGTGCCAGCAGCTTAGCCCCCCAGACAGGGAGGCACCAGCCCCAGCATTTT. This translates into CASSLAPQTGRHQPQHF.

The rearrangement uses TRBV5-1 and TRBJ1-6; D remains unclear. CDR1 and CDR2 from the germline V gene are SGHRS and YFSETQ. V gave up 4 bases and J gave up 13 bases, with 21 bases separating them. This CDR3 is 15 amino acids long. CDR3 bases: TGCGCCAGCAGCCCGGGAAGTTTTGAAGGGTCTCCCCTCCACTTT. Its protein is CASSPGSFEGSPLHF.